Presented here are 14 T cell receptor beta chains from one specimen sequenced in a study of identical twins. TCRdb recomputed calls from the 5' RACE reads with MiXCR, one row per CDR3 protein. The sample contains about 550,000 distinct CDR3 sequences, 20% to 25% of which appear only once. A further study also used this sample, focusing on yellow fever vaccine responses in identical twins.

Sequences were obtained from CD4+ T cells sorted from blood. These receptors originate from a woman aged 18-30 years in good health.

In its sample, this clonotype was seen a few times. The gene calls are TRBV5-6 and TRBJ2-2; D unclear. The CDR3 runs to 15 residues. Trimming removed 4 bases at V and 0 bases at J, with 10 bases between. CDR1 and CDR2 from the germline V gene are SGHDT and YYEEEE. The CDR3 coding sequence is TGTGCCAGCAGCGATGACCCCACGAACACCGGGGAGCTGTTTTTT. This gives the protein CASSDDPTNTGELFF. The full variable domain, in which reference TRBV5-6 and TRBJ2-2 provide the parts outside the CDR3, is DAGVTQSPTHLIKTRGQQVTLRCSPKSGHDTVSWYQQALGQGPQFIFQYYEEEERQRGNFPDRFSGHQFPNYSSELNVNALLLGDSALYLCASSDDPTNTGELFFGEGSRLTVL.

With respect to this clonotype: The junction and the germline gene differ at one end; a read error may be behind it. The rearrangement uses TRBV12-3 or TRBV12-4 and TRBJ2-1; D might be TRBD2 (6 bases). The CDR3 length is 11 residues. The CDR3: CASSSLPGLTF. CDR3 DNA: TGTGCCAGCAGTTCACTCCCGGGACTCACTTTC.

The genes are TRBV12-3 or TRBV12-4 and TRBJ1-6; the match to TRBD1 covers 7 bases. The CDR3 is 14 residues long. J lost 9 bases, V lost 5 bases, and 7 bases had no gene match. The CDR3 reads CASSPQGGGSPLHF. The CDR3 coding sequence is TGTGCCAGCAGTCCCCAGGGGGGAGGTTCACCCCTCCACTTT.

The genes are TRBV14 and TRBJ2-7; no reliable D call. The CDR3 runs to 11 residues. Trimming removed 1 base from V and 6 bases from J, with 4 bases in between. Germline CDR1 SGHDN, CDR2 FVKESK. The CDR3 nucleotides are TGTGCCAGCAGCCAAGTTGCCGAGCAGTACTTC. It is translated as CASSQVAEQYF. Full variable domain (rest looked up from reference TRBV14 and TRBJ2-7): EAGVTQFPSHSVIEKGQTVTLRCDPISGHDNLYWYRRVMGKEIKFLLHFVKESKQDESGMPNNRFLAERTGGTYSTLKVQPAELEDSGVYFCASSQVAEQYFGPGTRLTVT.

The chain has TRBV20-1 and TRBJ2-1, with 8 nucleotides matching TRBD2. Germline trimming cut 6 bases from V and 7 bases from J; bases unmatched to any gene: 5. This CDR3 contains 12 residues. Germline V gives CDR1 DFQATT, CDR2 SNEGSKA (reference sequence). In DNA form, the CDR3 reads TGCAGTGCCGTGGGACTAGGAAATGAGCAGTTCTTC. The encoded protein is CSAVGLGNEQFF.

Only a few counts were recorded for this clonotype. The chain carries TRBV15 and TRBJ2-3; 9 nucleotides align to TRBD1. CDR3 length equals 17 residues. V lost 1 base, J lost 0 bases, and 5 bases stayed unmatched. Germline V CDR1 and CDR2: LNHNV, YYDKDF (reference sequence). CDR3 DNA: TGTGCCACCAGCAGAGTACCCGGACAGGGGAGCACAGATACGCAGTATTTT. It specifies CATSRVPGQGSTDTQYF.

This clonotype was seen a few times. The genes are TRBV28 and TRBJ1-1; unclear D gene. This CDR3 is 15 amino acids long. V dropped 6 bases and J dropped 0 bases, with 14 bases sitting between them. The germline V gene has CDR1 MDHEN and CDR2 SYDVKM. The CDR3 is CASRLFSALNTEAFF. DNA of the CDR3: TGTGCCAGCAGGTTGTTTAGCGCGCTGAACACTGAAGCTTTCTTT.

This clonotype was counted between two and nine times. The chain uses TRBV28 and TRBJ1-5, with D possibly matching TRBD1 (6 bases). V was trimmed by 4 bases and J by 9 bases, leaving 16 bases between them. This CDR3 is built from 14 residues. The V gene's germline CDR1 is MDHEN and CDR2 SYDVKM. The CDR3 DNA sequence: TGTGCCAGCAGTTCGACACAGGGCGAACGGCCCCAGCATTTT. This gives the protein CASSSTQGERPQHF.

CDR3 residues: CASSHLGGPSDTQYF. The CDR3 DNA is TGTGCCAGCAGCCACTTGGGAGGGCCTTCCGATACGCAGTATTTT. The chain is built from TRBV3-1 and TRBJ2-3; 7 bases are shared with TRBD2. Germline CDR1 and CDR2: LGHDT and YNNKEL (reference sequence). V was clipped by 3 bases and J by 6 bases; unmatched bases: 9. This CDR3 comprises 15 residues.

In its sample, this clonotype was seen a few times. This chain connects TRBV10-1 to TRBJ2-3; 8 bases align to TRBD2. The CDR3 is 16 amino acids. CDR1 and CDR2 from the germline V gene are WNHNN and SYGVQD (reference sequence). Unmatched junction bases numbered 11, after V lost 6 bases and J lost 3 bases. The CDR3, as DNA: TGCGCCAGCAGCCCCTCAGCGGGAGTTGGGACAGATACGCAGTATTTT. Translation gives CASSPSAGVGTDTQYF.

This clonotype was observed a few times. This chain's CDR3 is CASSLFGGAGGEQFF. CDR3 in DNA: TGTGCCAGCAGTCTATTCGGGGGGGCCGGGGGTGAGCAGTTCTTC. This rearrangement joins TRBV12-3 or TRBV12-4 to TRBJ2-1; 8 nucleotides agree with TRBD2. This CDR3 is built from 15 residues. The V and J ends lost 5 bases and 9 bases, in that order; junction bases with no gene match: 12.

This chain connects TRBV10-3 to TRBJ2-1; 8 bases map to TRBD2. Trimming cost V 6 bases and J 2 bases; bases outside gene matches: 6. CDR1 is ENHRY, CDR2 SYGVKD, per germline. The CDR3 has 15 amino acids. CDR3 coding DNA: TGTGCCATCAGCTCCGGGACTAGGACCTACAATGAGCAGTTCTTC. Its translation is CAISSGTRTYNEQFF.

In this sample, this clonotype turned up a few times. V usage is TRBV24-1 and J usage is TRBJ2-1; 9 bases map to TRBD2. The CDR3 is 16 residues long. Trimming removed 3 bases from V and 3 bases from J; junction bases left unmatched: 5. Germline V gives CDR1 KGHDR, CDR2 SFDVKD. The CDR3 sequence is CATSDESGGLYNEQFF. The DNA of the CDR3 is TGTGCCACCAGTGATGAGAGCGGGGGGCTCTACAATGAGCAGTTCTTC.

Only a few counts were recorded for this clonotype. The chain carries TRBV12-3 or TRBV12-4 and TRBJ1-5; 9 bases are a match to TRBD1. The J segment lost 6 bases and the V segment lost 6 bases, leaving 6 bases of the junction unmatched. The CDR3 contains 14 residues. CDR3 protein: CASSHGQGSQPQHF. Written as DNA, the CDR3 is TGTGCCAGCAGCCATGGACAGGGGAGTCAGCCCCAGCATTTT.